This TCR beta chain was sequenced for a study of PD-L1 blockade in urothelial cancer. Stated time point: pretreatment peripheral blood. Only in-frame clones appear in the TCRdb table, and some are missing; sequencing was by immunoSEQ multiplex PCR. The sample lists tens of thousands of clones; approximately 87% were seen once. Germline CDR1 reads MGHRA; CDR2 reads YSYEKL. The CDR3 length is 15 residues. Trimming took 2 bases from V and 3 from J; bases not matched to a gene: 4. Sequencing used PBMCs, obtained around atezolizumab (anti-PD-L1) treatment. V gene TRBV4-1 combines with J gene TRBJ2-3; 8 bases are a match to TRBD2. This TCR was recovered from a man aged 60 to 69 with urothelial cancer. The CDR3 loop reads CASSQSPSGTDTQYF. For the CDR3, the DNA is TGCGCCAGCAGCCAATCCCCTAGCGGGACAGATACGCAGTATTTT.